Shown below are 26 T cell receptor beta chains from a single sample sequenced in a study of PD-L1 blockade in urothelial cancer. Time point here: pretreatment peripheral blood. The repertoire was sequenced with immunoSEQ multiplex PCR; TCRdb's copy has only in-frame clones and lacks some. The sample contains around 35,000 clones, approximately 87% of which appear only once. Here the sequenced sample was PBMCs, taken around atezolizumab (anti-PD-L1) treatment. These TCRs come from a man aged 55 to 70 with urothelial cancer.

The chain is built from TRBV19 and TRBJ2-2; 10 bases fit TRBD1. Looked up from germline, CDR1 is LNHDA and CDR2 is SQIVND (reference sequence). CDR3 length: 14 amino acids. V was pared by 3 bases and J by 6 bases, with 1 base of the junction left unmatched. The CDR3 protein is CASSIDRGPGELFF. Here the CDR3 DNA reads TGTGCCAGTAGTATCGACAGGGGGCCCGGGGAGCTGTTTTTT. Complete variable domain (other parts from reference TRBV19 and TRBJ2-2): DGGITQSPKYLFRKEGQNVTLSCEQNLNHDAMYWYRQDPGQGLRLIYYSQIVNDFQKGDIAEGYSVSREKKESFPLTVTSAQKNPTAFYLCASSIDRGPGELFFGEGSRLTVL.

V usage is TRBV18 and J usage is TRBJ2-1, with 8 bases aligning to TRBD2. Germline loops: CDR1 KGHSH, CDR2 LQKENI. J gave up 5 bases and V 3 bases, and 9 bases lay outside the gene matches. The CDR3 length is 16 residues. The CDR3 nucleotides read TGTGCCAGCTCACCCCAAGCGGGAGAGTCCCACAATGAGCAGTTCTTC. Amino acid sequence: CASSPQAGESHNEQFF.

This CDR3 is CASSSGQDGQPQHF. The CDR3 nucleotides are TGTGCCAGCAGCTCTGGACAGGACGGTCAGCCCCAGCATTTT. The rearrangement links TRBV5-5 to TRBJ1-5, with 7 bases fitting TRBD1. There are 14 residues in the CDR3. The germline CDR1 and CDR2 sequences are SGHKS and YYEKEE (reference sequence). Germline trimming cut 3 bases from V and 6 bases from J; bases unmatched to any gene: 6.

This clone was picked up a small number of times. Other DNA sequences in the sample encode the same CDR3. The CDR3 DNA sequence: TGCAGCGCCCGTAGCGGGAGAGGGAAAAACATTCAGTACTTC. Encoded protein: CSARSGRGKNIQYF. The chain has TRBV29-1 and TRBJ2-4; TRBD2 aligns across 9 bases. After removal of 7 bases from V and 4 bases from J, the junction contained 8 bases not matched to a gene. The germline V gene has CDR1 SQVTM and CDR2 ANQGSEA. CDR3 size: 14 residues. The whole variable domain, remainder taken from reference TRBV29-1 and TRBJ2-4, is SAVISQKPSRDICQRGTSLTIQCQVDSQVTMMFWYRQQPGQSLTLIATANQGSEATYESGFVIDKFPISRPNLTFSTLTVSNMSPEDSSIYLCSARSGRGKNIQYFGAGTRLSVL.

This clone has just one count. The rearrangement uses TRBV2 and TRBJ1-2; D might be TRBD1 (6 bases). The CDR3 is 16 amino acids. From germline, CDR1 is SNHLY and CDR2 FYNNEI. Trimming stripped 7 bases from V and 7 bases from J, with 25 bases between. Here the CDR3 reads CASIPGEGTIRGGYTF. CDR3 nucleotide sequence: TGTGCCAGCATCCCTGGGGAGGGGACAATACGGGGTGGCTACACCTTC.

The chain joins TRBV15 to TRBJ2-2; the D gene is possibly TRBD2 (5 bases). Germline lookup yields CDR1 LNHNV and CDR2 YYDKDF (reference sequence). V lost 0 bases, J lost 5 bases, and 7 bases lay in between. This CDR3 region has 14 residues. CDR3 sequence (DNA): TGTGCCACCAGCAGAGATTCGGGAACCGGGGAGCTGTTTTTT. Translation: CATSRDSGTGELFF.

This clone was detected only once. The chain has TRBV10-1 and TRBJ1-4; perhaps TRBD1 as D (6 bases). CDR1 and CDR2 (germline): WNHNN, SYGVQD (reference sequence). V shed 3 bases and J shed 8 bases, with 7 bases lying between them. This CDR3 spans 12 amino acids. DNA for the CDR3: TGCGCCAGCAGTGATCAGGGGGAAAAACTGTTTTTT. Translation: CASSDQGEKLFF.

This clone was seen once. The chain uses TRBV7-2 and TRBJ1-5, with D tentatively TRBD1 (5 bases). This CDR3 is 13 amino acids long. The V and J ends lost 0 bases and 7 bases respectively, with 7 bases between them. CDR1 is SGHTA and CDR2 is FQGNSA in the germline V gene. CDR3 region: CASSLAGGQPQHF. In DNA form, the CDR3 reads TGTGCCAGCAGCTTAGCGGGGGGGCAGCCCCAGCATTTT.

The CDR3 DNA reads as TGTGCCAGCAGGGCCTTGACAGGGAAGGAGAACTATGGCTACACCTTC. This codes for CASRALTGKENYGYTF. The J gene is TRBJ1-2, the V gene TRBV6-6, with 7 bases identical to TRBD1. With 6 bases clipped from V and 2 bases from J, the junction kept 12 bases outside the gene matches. The CDR3 spans 16 residues. Germline V gene data show CDR1 as MNHNY and CDR2 as SVGAGI (reference sequence).

This clone was observed a single time. This chain uses TRBV6-5 with TRBJ2-1, with D maybe TRBD2 (6 bases). V lost 3 bases to trimming and J lost 10 bases, with 16 bases between them. Germline V lookup: CDR1 MNHEY, CDR2 SVGAGI. This CDR3 has 14 amino acids. The CDR3 here is CASSYGGLQGEQFF. The CDR3 nucleotides are TGTGCCAGCAGTTATGGGGGACTCCAGGGCGAGCAGTTCTTC.

This chain uses TRBV5-5 with TRBJ1-1; the match to TRBD1 covers 9 bases. This CDR3 is 17 amino acids long. V lost 3 bases and J lost 0; bases outside the gene matches: 9. CDR1 is SGHKS and CDR2 is YYEKEE in the germline V gene (reference sequence). The CDR3 sequence: CASSSTGGRRVNTEAFF. The CDR3, as DNA: TGTGCCAGCAGCTCTACAGGGGGCCGGAGGGTGAACACTGAAGCTTTCTTT.

This sequence joins TRBV4-1 and TRBJ1-2, with 12 bases that match TRBD1. The CDR3 is 16 amino acids. V dropped 1 base and J dropped 7; count of bases not matched to a gene: 7. In germline, CDR1 is MGHRA, CDR2 YSYEKL. The chain's CDR3 is CASSQVGDRGQGGYTF. The CDR3 DNA follows: TGCGCCAGCAGCCAAGTCGGGGACAGGGGGCAAGGTGGCTACACCTTC.

The chain joins TRBV6-5 to TRBJ1-2; 12 positions agree with TRBD1. Germline CDR1 is MNHEY and CDR2 is SVGAGI. Trimming took 6 bases from V and 6 from J; bases not matched to a gene: 2. The CDR3 contains 13 residues. The CDR3 loop is CASSGTGGDGYTF. The CDR3 DNA follows: TGTGCCAGCAGCGGGACAGGGGGCGATGGCTACACCTTC.

The V call is TRBV5-1, the J call TRBJ1-2; 7 bases line up with TRBD1. The ends lost 0 bases at V and 4 bases at J; junction bases unmatched: 6. CDR1 and CDR2 from the germline V gene are SGHRS and YFSETQ. The CDR3 is made up of 15 amino acids. For the CDR3, the DNA is TGCGCCAGCAGCTTGGACCCCGGGACAGCCTATGGCTACACCTTC. This gives the protein CASSLDPGTAYGYTF.

J is TRBJ1-2 and V is TRBV28; TRBD1 might be the D (5 bases). This CDR3 spans 14 amino acids. The germline CDR1 and CDR2 sequences are MDHEN and SYDVKM. Trimming cost V 1 base and J 5 bases, with 11 bases left between them. The DNA for the CDR3 is TGTGCCAGCAGTTTATTCCAGGGCCTATATGGCTACACCTTC. Amino acid sequence: CASSLFQGLYGYTF.

This rearrangement joins TRBV5-8 to TRBJ1-5, with no clear D. V was trimmed by 0 bases and J by 0 bases, leaving 7 bases between them. The germline gives CDR1 SGHTS, CDR2 YDEGEE. CDR3 length equals 15 residues. Here the CDR3 reads CASSLAPYSNQPQHF. CDR3 coding DNA: TGTGCCAGCAGCTTGGCCCCCTATAGCAATCAGCCCCAGCATTTT.

This clone was counted only a few times. The rearrangement joins TRBV11-3 to TRBJ2-2, with 7 bases matching TRBD1. Per the germline V gene, CDR1 is SGHNT and CDR2 is YENEEA. The CDR3 consists of 15 residues. Unmatched junction bases numbered 5, after V lost 5 bases and J lost 2 bases. CDR3 bases: TGTGCCAGCAGCCGGACAGGAGCTAACACCGGGGAGCTGTTTTTT. It translates to CASSRTGANTGELFF.

The chain recombines TRBV25-1 with TRBJ2-1; 8 bases align to TRBD1. Germline V gene lookup returns CDR1 MGHDK and CDR2 SYGVNS. The trim removed 6 bases at V and 0 bases at J, leaving 13 bases unmatched. This CDR3 region has 18 residues. Here the CDR3 reads CASRGTGTGATSYNEQFF. The DNA for the CDR3 is TGTGCCAGCAGAGGCACCGGGACAGGTGCCACCTCCTACAATGAGCAGTTCTTC.

The rearrangement joins TRBV25-1 to TRBJ2-7, with D maybe TRBD1 (5 bases). V lost 7 bases, J lost 3 bases, and 7 bases lay in between. The CDR3 has 11 residues. Germline-derived CDR1 and CDR2 are MGHDK and SYGVNS. CDR3 sequence (DNA): TGTGCCAGCAAGGACAACTACGAGCAGTACTTC. Amino acids: CASKDNYEQYF.

The chain uses TRBV2 and TRBJ1-1; 10 bases are a match to TRBD1. Looked up from germline, CDR1 is SNHLY and CDR2 is FYNNEI. V lost 7 bases to trimming and J lost 0 bases; unmatched junction nucleotides: 11. The CDR3 contains 17 residues. The CDR3 region has the DNA TGTGCCAGCATCCTTGCCGGGACAGGGGTTATGAACACTGAAGCTTTCTTT. This translates into CASILAGTGVMNTEAFF.

The gene calls are TRBV7-9 and TRBJ2-7; 7 nucleotides line up with TRBD1. CDR1 and CDR2 (germline): SEHNR, FQNEAQ (reference sequence). This CDR3 region has 16 residues. After removal of 6 bases from V and 3 bases from J, the junction contained 14 bases not matched to a gene. The CDR3 DNA sequence: TGTGCCAGCAGGCCGACGCTGGTGACAGGGAACTACGAGCAGTACTTC. As protein: CASRPTLVTGNYEQYF.

This sequence joins TRBV19 and TRBJ1-2; the match to TRBD1 covers 11 bases. Unmatched junction bases numbered 14, after V lost 6 bases and J lost 5 bases. The germline V gene encodes CDR1 LNHDA and CDR2 SQIVND (reference sequence). The CDR3 covers 17 residues. CDR3 region: CASRPVPGQGEWYGYTF. The CDR3 DNA reads as TGTGCCAGTAGGCCCGTCCCGGGACAGGGGGAGTGGTATGGCTACACCTTC.

This clone was detected many times. The rearrangement links TRBV9 to TRBJ2-7; a possible D gene is TRBD2 (5 bases). Germline values: CDR1 SGDLS, CDR2 YYNGEE. The CDR3 runs 15 residues. Trimming cost V 0 bases and J 4 bases, with 14 bases left between them. CDR3 amino acids: CASSVASQSGYEQYF. CDR3 nucleotides: TGTGCCAGCAGCGTAGCGTCTCAGTCGGGGTACGAGCAGTACTTC.

This clone has just a few counts. CDR3 region: CASSHEGGELFF. CDR3 nucleotides: TGTGCCAGCAGCCATGAGGGTGGGGAGCTGTTTTTT. This rearrangement joins TRBV7-2 to TRBJ2-2; D is perhaps TRBD2 (5 bases). The CDR3 length is 12 residues. Germline V lookup: CDR1 SGHTA, CDR2 FQGNSA. Trimming stripped 5 bases from V and 8 bases from J, with 9 bases between.

The genes are TRBV5-5 and TRBJ1-1, with TRBD1 matching over 8 bases. Germline-derived CDR1 and CDR2 are SGHKS and YYEKEE (reference sequence). J was trimmed by 2 bases and V by 3 bases; bases with no gene match: 3. This CDR3 has 14 residues. The CDR3 DNA follows: TGTGCCAGCAGCTGGGGACAGGAAAACACTGAAGCTTTCTTT. As protein: CASSWGQENTEAFF.

The V and J genes are TRBV30 and TRBJ2-6; D unresolved. Germline V lookup: CDR1 GTSNPN, CDR2 SVGIG (reference sequence). V lost 4 bases and J 1 base, leaving 14 bases between the germline ends. The CDR3 length is 16 residues. In nucleotides, the CDR3 is TGTGCCTGGACCATCCCCCCACTATCTGGGGCCAACGTCCTGACTTTC. This codes for CAWTIPPLSGANVLTF.